This T cell receptor (beta chain) was found in a study of cytomegalovirus exposure and HLA in healthy donors. Broader study findings: According to an earlier analysis, most TCR beta V segments yielded productive rearrangements about 87% or about 30% of the time. There were about 160 TCR beta chains listed as cytomegalovirus-associated.

A word on this clone: Its antigen is not known.

Amplification used 60 Vbeta primers and 13 Jbeta primers. Original handling: Later, an analysis found around 80 million unique TCR beta chains, and roughly 9.9 million of these were shared. Some clones are missing from TCRdb's copy, which holds only in-frame ones; the method was immunoSEQ multiplex PCR. D and trimming come from the DNA, and the V and J calls and clone size come from that table. Of approximately 100,000 clones listed, about 81% are singletons. With 0 bases removed from V and 13 bases from J, the gap between germline ends came to 15 bases. The CDR3 consists of 14 residues. Per the germline V gene, CDR1 is SGHAT and CDR2 is FQNNGV.

Sequenced: PBMCs. This chain uses TRBV11-2 with TRBJ1-4, with D possibly TRBD1 on 5 matching bases. The source of this sequence is a man between 40 and 49 years old in good health and CMV-seronegative. The CDR3 is CASSLDTKGLALFF. The CDR3 nucleotides read TGTGCCAGCAGCTTAGATACAAAGGGACTGGCACTGTTTTTT.